Listed below are T cell receptor beta chains from one sample, sequenced in a study of blood T cell repertoires in COVID-19. Assay: immunoSEQ multiplex PCR; the TCRdb copy retains only in-frame clones and omits some. The sample has around 250,000 clones; around 89% are singletons. Input material: PBMCs or T cells enriched from blood (not recorded which). The origin of the receptors is a woman aged 25 to 45 with acute COVID-19. Both conserved end residues are part of each CDR3. The D gene is left open where the match is weak. Clone size is not always given. Where it is, it says once, few, many or a class for expanded clones.

V,J,size,D,CDR3,DNA
TRBV30,TRBJ2-6,once,TRBD2,CAWSIPLAGEAGANVLTF,TGTGCCTGGAGCATCCCGCTAGCGGGAGAAGCTGGGGCCAACGTCCTGACTTTC
TRBV18,TRBJ1-1,few,-,CASSPMDSEAFF,TGTGCCAGCTCACCAATGGACAGTGAAGCTTTCTTT
TRBV28,TRBJ2-2,-,TRBD2,CASSDPTGGSGTGELFF,TGTGCCAGCAGTGACCCCACGGGCGGGAGTGGAACCGGGGAGCTGTTTTTT
TRBV28,TRBJ2-1,-,TRBD2,CASSFQRLAGQDEQFF,TGTGCCAGCAGTTTCCAGAGACTAGCGGGACAGGATGAGCAGTTCTTC
TRBV30,TRBJ1-1,-,-,CAWSIQSEAFF,TGTGCCTGGAGCATACAGTCTGAAGCTTTCTTT
TRBV6-5,TRBJ2-2,-,-,CASSYLGDPNTGELFF,TGTGCCAGCAGTTACCTGGGCGACCCGAACACCGGGGAGCTGTTTTTT
TRBV4-1,TRBJ1-1,-,-,CASSQGARNTEAFF,TGCGCCAGCAGCCAGGGGGCAAGAAACACTGAAGCTTTCTTT
TRBV9,TRBJ2-7,few,-,CASSEGEPGLPYEGQYF,TGTGCCAGCAGCGAAGGTGAACCAGGGCTCCCCTACGAAGGGCAGTACTTC
TRBV6-1,TRBJ1-1,-,TRBD1,CASSEGQGAEAFF,TGTGCCAGCAGTGAAGGCCAGGGGGCTGAAGCTTTCTTT
TRBV18,TRBJ1-4,once,-,CASSPGDNEKLFF,TGTGCCAGCTCCCCCGGAGATAATGAAAAACTGTTTTTT
TRBV19,TRBJ2-4,-,-,CASSEALAKNIQYF,TGTGCCAGTAGTGAAGCCCTAGCCAAAAACATTCAGTACTTC
TRBV6-1,TRBJ2-4,-,-,CASSERRFGDMAKNIQYF,TGTGCCAGCAGTGAAAGAAGGTTCGGGGATATGGCCAAAAACATTCAGTACTTC
TRBV5-4,TRBJ1-1,-,TRBD1,CASSGGTGALVPFF,TGTGCCAGCAGCGGAGGGACAGGGGCTTTGGTTCCTTTCTTT
TRBV5-4,TRBJ2-2,-,TRBD2,CASSPGLVTGELFF,TGTGCCAGCAGCCCGGGACTAGTGACCGGGGAGCTGTTTTTT
TRBV11-2,TRBJ2-1,-,-,CASSLAGSYNEQFF,TGTGCCAGCAGCTTAGCAGGCTCCTACAATGAGCAGTTCTTC
TRBV12-3/TRBV12-4,TRBJ2-6,-,-,CASRLTGANVLTF,TGTGCCAGCAGGCTGACAGGTGCCAACGTCCTGACTTTC
TRBV4-1,TRBJ1-5,-,-,CASSQELGRESQHF,TGCGCCAGCAGCCAAGAGTTAGGACGGGAATCCCAGCATTTT
TRBV9,TRBJ2-5,-,TRBD1,CASSSVTGQETQYF,TGTGCCAGCAGCTCAGTGACAGGGCAAGAGACCCAGTACTTC
TRBV6-5,TRBJ2-2,-,TRBD2,CASKVLAGGAGELFF,TGTGCCAGCAAAGTGCTAGCGGGAGGGGCCGGGGAGCTGTTTTTT
TRBV2,TRBJ2-7,-,TRBD1,CASKEGQGAFYEQYF,TGTGCCAGCAAGGAAGGACAGGGGGCTTTCTACGAGCAGTACTTC
TRBV5-1,TRBJ2-2,-,-,CASSLGADTGELFF,TGCGCCAGCAGCTTGGGCGCTGACACCGGGGAGCTGTTTTTT
TRBV28,TRBJ1-1,few,-,CASSLPQITEAFF,TGTGCCAGCAGTTTACCACAGATAACTGAAGCTTTCTTT
TRBV7-3,TRBJ2-7,-,TRBD2,CASSARGGSEQYF,TGTGCCAGCAGCGCCCGGGGGGGAAGCGAGCAGTACTTC
TRBV9,TRBJ2-1,-,-,CASSPSGGIVEQFF,TGTGCCAGCAGCCCAAGTGGAGGGATAGTTGAGCAGTTCTTC
TRBV6-1,TRBJ1-2,-,-,CASSDRVNYGYTF,TGTGCCAGCAGTGACAGGGTTAACTATGGCTACACCTTC
TRBV4-2,TRBJ1-1,-,-,CASSQGGGGTEAFF,TGTGCCAGCAGCCAAGGGGGAGGAGGCACTGAAGCTTTCTTT
TRBV4-1,TRBJ1-5,-,-,CASSQGGGVGQPQHF,TGCGCCAGCAGCCAAGGGGGGGGAGTGGGTCAGCCCCAGCATTTT
TRBV13,TRBJ1-1,-,TRBD1,CASSRTGKTEAFF,TGTGCCAGCAGTCGGACAGGGAAGACTGAAGCTTTCTTT
TRBV28,TRBJ1-6,-,-,CASSRELSPLHF,TGTGCCAGCAGCCGAGAGCTTTCACCCCTCCACTTT
TRBV27,TRBJ1-6,-,TRBD1,CASSLTYRGQNSPLHF,TGTGCCAGCAGTTTAACCTACAGGGGGCAAAATTCACCCCTCCACTTT
TRBV5-1,TRBJ2-1,once,-,CASSPTGLTEQFF,TGCGCCAGCAGCCCCACAGGGCTTACTGAGCAGTTCTTC
TRBV3-1/TRBV3-2,TRBJ2-1,-,-,CASSQDSGALPENNEQFF,TGTGCCAGCAGCCAAGATTCTGGGGCCCTTCCCGAGAACAATGAGCAGTTCTTC
TRBV7-9,TRBJ2-7,-,TRBD2,CASSPGTSGPYEQYF,TGTGCCAGCAGTCCGGGGACTAGCGGCCCCTACGAGCAGTACTTC
TRBV7-8,TRBJ1-4,-,-,CASSPILEKLFF,TGTGCCAGCAGCCCCATACTCGAAAAACTGTTTTTT
TRBV9,TRBJ2-5,-,TRBD2,CASSPPGGSETQYF,TGTGCCAGCAGCCCCCCCGGGGGGTCCGAGACCCAGTACTTC
TRBV24-1,TRBJ2-2,-,TRBD2,CATSDEESGTSTGELFF,TGTGCCACCAGTGACGAGGAGTCCGGGACTAGCACCGGGGAGCTGTTTTTT
TRBV2,TRBJ2-2,-,TRBD2,CASSEALAGTGELFF,TGTGCCAGCAGTGAAGCGCTAGCGGGGACCGGGGAGCTGTTTTTT
TRBV4-3,TRBJ2-7,-,TRBD1,CASSQDVGTGYYEQYF,TGCGCCAGCAGCCAAGATGTCGGGACAGGGTACTACGAGCAGTACTTC
TRBV7-9,TRBJ1-5,once,TRBD1,CASSPGTGGNQPQHF,TGTGCCAGCAGCCCAGGGACAGGGGGCAATCAGCCCCAGCATTTT
TRBV5-1,TRBJ2-2,-,-,CASSLLGGPPTGELFF,TGCGCCAGCAGCTTGCTGGGAGGCCCCCCCACCGGGGAGCTGTTTTTT
TRBV7-6,TRBJ2-2,-,TRBD1,CASSAVNRGLTGELFF,TGTGCCAGCAGCGCAGTAAACAGGGGGCTCACCGGGGAGCTGTTTTTT
TRBV2,TRBJ1-5,-,TRBD1,CASSDPGQVGQPQHF,TGTGCCAGCAGTGACCCGGGACAGGTGGGCCAGCCCCAGCATTTT
TRBV19,TRBJ1-1,-,TRBD1,CASSPTGFNTEAFF,TGTGCCAGTAGTCCGACAGGGTTCAACACTGAAGCTTTCTTT
TRBV30,TRBJ2-6,-,TRBD2,CAWSVGRGRYVLTF,TGTGCCTGGAGTGTAGGGAGGGGTAGATACGTCCTGACTTTC
TRBV19,TRBJ2-6,-,-,CASSSAGAGNSGANVLTF,TGTGCCAGTAGTAGCGCGGGGGCTGGGAACTCTGGGGCCAACGTCCTGACTTTC